These 9 T cell receptor beta chains share one sample of origin, sequenced in a study of cytomegalovirus exposure and HLA in healthy donors. The PCR was carried out with 60 Vbeta primers and 13 Jbeta primers. Repertoires were generated with immunoSEQ multiplex PCR, while TCRdb's copy carries only in-frame clones and drops some. This sample carries under 150,000 clones, 82% of them seen once, and the ten largest clones take approximately 2.4%. Source material: PBMCs. These receptor sequences come from a male donor in good health and CMV-seronegative.

The chain employs TRBV7-3 and TRBJ2-7, with a tentative D call TRBD2 (5 bases). Germline CDR1 and CDR2: SGHTA and FQGTGA. V lost 1 base and J 7 bases, leaving 11 bases between the germline ends. This CDR3 spans 13 amino acids. In DNA, the CDR3 is TGTGCCAGCAGCTTAAGGAGGCTCGAGGAGCAGTACTTC. It is translated as CASSLRRLEEQYF. The full variable domain, completed using reference TRBV7-3 and TRBJ2-7, is GAGVSQTPSNKVTEKGKYVELRCDPISGHTALYWYRQSLGQGPEFLIYFQGTGAADDSGLPNDRFFAVRPEGSVSTLKIQRTERGDSAVYLCASSLRRLEEQYFGPGTRLTVT.

The chain recombines TRBV4-2 with TRBJ2-7, with D perhaps TRBD1 (6 bases). This CDR3 region has 13 residues. CDR1 is LGHNA and CDR2 is YNFKEQ in the germline V gene. Trimming removed 0 bases from V and 12 bases from J, with 15 bases in between. Here the CDR3 DNA reads TGTGCCAGCAGCCAAGATCCACAGGGCCCCGGGTACTTC. Protein: CASSQDPQGPGYF.

Note on this clone: The sample contains more than one DNA sequence encoding this CDR3. The rearrangement links TRBV6-6 to TRBJ2-1; perhaps TRBD2 as D (5 bases). Trimming pared 6 bases from V and 3 bases from J, leaving 9 bases between. In germline, CDR1 is MNHNY, CDR2 SVGAGI (reference sequence). There are 13 residues in the CDR3. The chain's CDR3 is CASSYTSYNEQFF. The CDR3 nucleotides read TGTGCCAGCAGCTACACTAGCTACAATGAGCAGTTCTTC.

With respect to this clone: The sample holds other DNA sequences that translate to the same CDR3. The V gene is TRBV18, the J gene TRBJ2-7; perhaps TRBD1 as D (5 bases). The germline CDR1 and CDR2 sequences are KGHSH and LQKENI. The CDR3 has 13 amino acids. V shed 2 bases and J shed 2 bases, with 7 bases lying between them. CDR3 DNA sequence: TGTGCCAGCTCACCAGACAGAGCCTACGAGCAGTACTTC. It is translated as CASSPDRAYEQYF.

This clone was detected only a few times. The chain recombines TRBV6-1 with TRBJ1-1; D unresolved. The germline V gene has CDR1 MNHNS and CDR2 SASEGT. The CDR3 runs to 12 residues. The V and J ends lost 11 bases and 3 bases respectively, with 13 bases between them. CDR3 nucleotide sequence: TGTGCCCTCACAAATCCGTACACTGAAGCTTTCTTT. This encodes CALTNPYTEAFF.

The chain has TRBV5-8 and TRBJ1-1; no reliable D call. The CDR3 runs to 11 residues. V lost 4 bases and J lost 7, with 8 bases in between. Germline assignment: CDR1 SGHTS and CDR2 YDEGEE. This CDR3 is CASSRGVEAFF. The CDR3 bases are TGTGCCAGCAGCCGCGGGGTTGAAGCTTTCTTT.

The V and J genes are TRBV11-2 and TRBJ2-7; D is perhaps TRBD2 (6 bases). From germline, CDR1 is SGHAT and CDR2 FQNNGV. The CDR3 extends over 18 amino acids. The germline V and J ends were trimmed by 4 bases and 1 base, with 23 bases remaining between them. The DNA for the CDR3 is TGTGCCAGCAGCTCAGGGTCGGGCAGCACGCGGGAATCCTACGAGCAGTACTTC. It encodes CASSSGSGSTRESYEQYF.

The count of this clone is one. The chain couples TRBV27 to TRBJ2-1, with 7 bases that match TRBD2. With 2 bases clipped from V and 7 bases from J, the junction kept 2 bases outside the gene matches. The CDR3 runs 13 residues. Germline values: CDR1 MNHEY, CDR2 SMNVEV (reference sequence). The CDR3 sequence: CASSLGGGNEQFF. The DNA for the CDR3 is TGTGCCAGCAGTTTAGGGGGGGGTAATGAGCAGTTCTTC.

V gene TRBV9 combines with J gene TRBJ2-1; 10 bases match TRBD2. From germline, CDR1 is SGDLS and CDR2 YYNGEE. The CDR3 has 16 amino acids. The V segment lost 7 bases and the J segment 2 bases; nucleotides outside the gene matches: 9. The CDR3 spells CASAPSGSRTYNEQFF. The CDR3, as DNA: TGTGCCAGCGCCCCTAGCGGGAGTAGGACCTACAATGAGCAGTTCTTC. Variable domain in full (rest from reference TRBV9 and TRBJ2-1): DSGVTQTPKHLITATGQRVTLRCSPRSGDLSVYWYQQSLDQGLQFLIQYYNGEERAKGNILERFSAQQFPDLHSELNLSSLELGDSALYFCASAPSGSRTYNEQFFGPGTRLTVL.